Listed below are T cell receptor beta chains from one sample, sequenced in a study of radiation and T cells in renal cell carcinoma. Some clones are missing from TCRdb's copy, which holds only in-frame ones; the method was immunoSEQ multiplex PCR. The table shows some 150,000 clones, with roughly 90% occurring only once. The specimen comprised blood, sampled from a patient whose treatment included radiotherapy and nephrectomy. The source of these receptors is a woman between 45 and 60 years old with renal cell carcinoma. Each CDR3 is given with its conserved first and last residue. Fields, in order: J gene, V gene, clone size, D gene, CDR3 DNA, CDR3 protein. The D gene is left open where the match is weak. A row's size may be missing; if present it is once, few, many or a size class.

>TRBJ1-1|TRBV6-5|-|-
TGTGCCAGCACCTCATTCAACAGGATCACTGAAGCTTTCTTT
CASTSFNRITEAFF
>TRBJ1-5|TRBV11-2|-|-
TGTGCCAGCAGCTTAGATTGGGTGACCTCAAGTAATCAGCCCCAGCATTTT
CASSLDWVTSSNQPQHF
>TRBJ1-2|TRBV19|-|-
TGTGCCAGTCGGACATCTAACTATGGCTACACCTTC
CASRTSNYGYTF
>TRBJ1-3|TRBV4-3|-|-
TGCGCCAGCAGCCATACAGCTAACTCTGGAAACACCATATATTTT
CASSHTANSGNTIYF
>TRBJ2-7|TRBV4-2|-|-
TGTGCCAGCAGCCAAGATCTCTACGAGCAGTACTTC
CASSQDLYEQYF
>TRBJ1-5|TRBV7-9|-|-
TGTGCCAGCAGCTTCACAGGGAACAATCAGCCCCAGCATTTT
CASSFTGNNQPQHF
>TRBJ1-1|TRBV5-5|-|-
TGTGCCAGCAGCTTGAACCCGGGGGACACTGAAGCTTTCTTT
CASSLNPGDTEAFF
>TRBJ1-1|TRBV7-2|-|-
TGTGCCAGCAGCTTAGCGGGATCGACTCAAGCTTTCTTT
CASSLAGSTQAFF
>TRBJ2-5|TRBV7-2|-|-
TGTGCCAGCAGCTCCCACCGTGGGGGGATAAAAGAGACCCAGTACTTC
CASSSHRGGIKETQYF
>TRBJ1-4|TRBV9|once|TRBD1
TGTGCCAGCAGCCACAGGGGAGTAACTAATGAAAAACTGTTTTTT
CASSHRGVTNEKLFF
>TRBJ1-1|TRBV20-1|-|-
TGCAGTGCTAGGGACACTGAAGCTTTCTTT
CSARDTEAFF
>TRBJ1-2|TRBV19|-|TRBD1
TGTGCCAGTAGTCCTGGGACAGGGGGAAACTATGGCTACACCTTC
CASSPGTGGNYGYTF
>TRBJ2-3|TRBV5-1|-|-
TGCGCCAGCAGCCACACCCTGGGGGAGCCGGGCACAGATACGCAGTATTTT
CASSHTLGEPGTDTQYF